This TCR beta chain was found in a study of T-cell reconstitution after alpha-beta-depleted transplantation in children. Notes on the study in general: It was newly produced T cells that mostly accounted for T-cell counts and diversity one year after transplant. Alpha-beta T cells present about two months after transplant were reported to originate from several hundred expanded graft clones. In some patients, recipient T cells and intrathymic progenitors surviving conditioning explained high day-60 diversity.

As regards this clonotype: Its matching antigen is unknown.

During its preparation, the TCRbeta library received unique molecular identifiers. TCRdb re-called the PCR reads through MiXCR, storing one row per CDR3 protein. The sample has 200,000 to 300,000 distinct CDR3 sequences, roughly a quarter seen once. The CDR3 loop spans 15 amino acids. V lost 1 base to trimming and J lost 7 bases, with 11 bases between them. The germline gives CDR1 LGHDT, CDR2 YNNKEL (reference sequence). This chain connects TRBV3-1 to TRBJ1-6; D uncertain. Specimen: PBMCs, mostly from graft donor cells, collected 360 days after TCRalphabeta/CD19-depleted stem cell transplant. This TCR was sampled from a female patient between 2 and 10 years old who had a stem cell transplant for congenital amegakaryocytic thrombocytopenia, so the T cells may come from the graft donor. The CDR3 bases are TGTGCCAGCAGCCAAGCGTATCTTCGGAATTCACCCCTCCACTTT. Translation gives CASSQAYLRNSPLHF.